This T cell receptor beta chain was recovered during a study of CD8 T cells in ankylosing spondylitis (dated by TCRdb to about 2017). About the full investigation: T cell receptor beta repertoires were profiled in healthy donors and ankylosing spondylitis patients so that disease-linked TCR variants could be found. The full study cohort was made up of 25 ankylosing spondylitis patients and roughly 100 healthy donors. Peripheral blood samples were taken, and synovial fluid was additionally collected from ankylosing spondylitis patients. Points the paper makes about the study in general: The disease-linked clones were reported as significantly enriched in matched synovial fluid samples from ankylosing spondylitis patients. Some motif variants had previously been reported in the synovial fluid and blood of reactive arthritis patients, which suggests shared mechanisms of disease initiation. The disease-linked clones had a CD8+ phenotype and were found at relatively low frequencies in peripheral blood. A TCR beta motif made up of several highly homologous amino acid variants appeared to be characteristic of blood from ankylosing spondylitis patients.

Reads for this sample came from an Illumina HiSeq 2500. Quantitative 5'-RACE with molecular barcodes was the method used to prepare the TCR beta libraries. The source study handled its data this way. Disease-linked TCR variants were identified with a new computational method built on a probabilistic model of VDJ rearrangement. In-frame beta chains were kept once TCRdb had trimmed the public reads at Q25 with fastp and called clones with MiXCR. Entries that share a CDR3 protein sequence are merged under the most common genes and DNA. The V and J calls and clone size are TCRdb's, not the authors'. The sample table shows 240,000 or so distinct CDR3 sequences, and around 7.8% are seen once. Of the sample, about 6.8% is held by the ten largest clones. CDR1 and CDR2, looked up from the germline V gene (reference sequence), are GTSNPN and SVGIG. The CDR3 sequence holds 11 residues, the cysteine and phenylalanine included. Only the CDR3 portion is preserved as DNA: 33 bases, with reading frame beginning at the first base. At the junction V is shortened by 1 base and J by 2 bases, with 3 bases in between.

This clonotype was counted many times. This receptor's antigen is unknown. No much larger clone exists at a distance of one base, and base qualities are not known. The sample comprised blood, either unsorted or a sorted T cell fraction (not recorded which). The sequence derives from a male donor with ankylosing spondylitis or in good health (not recorded which). This chain is built from TRBV30 and TRBJ2-7; the D gene is unclear. The CDR3 loop reads CAWSATYEQYF. In nucleotide form, the sequence is TGTGCCTGGAGTGCAACCTACGAGCAGTACTTC.